This is a list of T cell receptor beta chains from one sample in a study of Ad26.COV2.S vaccination and SARS-CoV-2 variants. Using immunoSEQ multiplex PCR, the repertoire was profiled, and TCRdb retains in-frame clones only, with some absent. The table lists roughly 350,000 clones, approximately 86% of them singletons. This sample comprised peripheral blood, obtained in a trial of Ad26.COV2.S vaccine versus placebo. The source is a person aged 18-60 years who received the Ad26.COV2.S COVID-19 vaccine or a placebo. The CDR3 runs from the conserved cysteine through the conserved F or W. A D gene is named only where the DNA matches it firmly. Clone size is not always given. Where it is, it says once, few, many or a class for expanded clones.

cdr3_length	d_call	clone_size	v_call	j_call	cdr3_nt	cdr3_aa
13	NA	NA	TRBV2	TRBJ1-1	TGTGCCACCAAAGGAGAAGGGAACACTGAAGCTTTCTTT	CATKGEGNTEAFF
14	TRBD2	NA	TRBV7-7	TRBJ2-5	TGTGCCAGCAGCCCCGGGAGGTGGGGGGAGACCCAGTACTTC	CASSPGRWGETQYF
16	TRBD1	medium-sized	TRBV4-2	TRBJ1-1	TGTGCCAGCAGCCAAGAGGACAGGGTTGGCCCCACTGAAGCTTTCTTT	CASSQEDRVGPTEAFF
14	TRBD1	NA	TRBV5-1	TRBJ2-7	TGCGCCAGCAGCTTAACAGGGGGCTACTACGAGCAGTACTTC	CASSLTGGYYEQYF
15	NA	NA	TRBV6-2/TRBV6-3	TRBJ1-4	TGTGCCAGCAGTTACTCCGGGGGACCAAATGAAAAACTGTTTTTT	CASSYSGGPNEKLFF
17	NA	NA	TRBV10-3	TRBJ1-2	TGTGCCATCAGTGGACTGGGCACACCCTCACCTAACTATGGCTACACCTTC	CAISGLGTPSPNYGYTF
17	NA	once	TRBV28	TRBJ1-5	TGTGCCAGCAGTTTAACCCTGACGACAGGAAGGGTTCAGCCCCAGCATTTT	CASSLTLTTGRVQPQHF
14	TRBD1	NA	TRBV5-1	TRBJ2-3	TGCGCCAGCAGCCCGGGACAGGGGGCTGATACGCAGTATTTT	CASSPGQGADTQYF
13	TRBD1	NA	TRBV6-5	TRBJ1-1	TGTGCCGGTATTGGGGACAGGGAAACTGAAGCTTTCTTT	CAGIGDRETEAFF
20	TRBD2	many	TRBV4-2	TRBJ2-2	TGTGCCAGCAGCCAAGAAGTGAAGACTAGCGGGTCCTCAGACACCGGGGAGCTGTTTTTT	CASSQEVKTSGSSDTGELFF
12	NA	NA	TRBV7-9	TRBJ2-3	TGTGCCAGCAGCCTCCTCCATGATACGCAGTATTTT	CASSLLHDTQYF
14	NA	once	TRBV24-1	TRBJ1-5	TGTGCCACCAGCCAGGGTGTAAAAGATCAGCCCCAGCATTTT	CATSQGVKDQPQHF
13	NA	NA	TRBV6-4	TRBJ2-3	TGTGCCAGCAGTGACCAGAACACAGATACGCAGTATTTT	CASSDQNTDTQYF
15	NA	NA	TRBV27	TRBJ1-5	TGTGCCAGCAGTTTGTTGTATGAGGGGAATCAGCCCCAGCATTTT	CASSLLYEGNQPQHF
14	TRBD2	NA	TRBV9	TRBJ2-1	TGTGCCAGCAGCCGGACTAGCGAGAACAATGAGCAGTTCTTC	CASSRTSENNEQFF
15	NA	NA	TRBV4-3	TRBJ2-7	TGCGCCAGCAGCCAAGATTTCGGCAGGGGCTACGAGCAGTACTTC	CASSQDFGRGYEQYF
13	NA	NA	TRBV6-5	TRBJ1-1	TGTGCCAGCAGTTACGGGCGGAGCACTGAAGCTTTCTTT	CASSYGRSTEAFF
18	TRBD2	NA	TRBV19	TRBJ2-1	TGTGCCAGTAGTGCCGGGACTAGCGGGGGGGCCAACTACAATGAGCAGTTCTTC	CASSAGTSGGANYNEQFF
13	NA	NA	TRBV6-6	TRBJ2-1	TGTGCCAGCAGGGCGCAGGGCCCCGGTGAGCAGTTCTTC	CASRAQGPGEQFF
14	NA	NA	TRBV4-3	TRBJ2-7	TGCGCCAGCATCCTAGGACGGGGAACCTACGAGCAGTACTTC	CASILGRGTYEQYF
14	NA	NA	TRBV18	TRBJ2-3	TGTGCCAGCTCACCACAAACAAGCACAGATACGCAGTATTTT	CASSPQTSTDTQYF
12	NA	NA	TRBV7-2	TRBJ1-2	TGTGCCAGCAGCTTAGACAGGGTCGGCTACACCTTC	CASSLDRVGYTF
17	NA	few	TRBV19	TRBJ2-7	TGTGCCAGTAGTATAGGAGTGGGACGCGGGCCCACCTACGAGCAGTACTTC	CASSIGVGRGPTYEQYF
17	NA	NA	TRBV4-3	TRBJ2-6	TGCGCCAGCAGCCCGGGCACGTTATTCTCTGGGGCCAACGTCCTGACTTTC	CASSPGTLFSGANVLTF
14	TRBD2	once	TRBV20-1	TRBJ2-1	TGCAGTGCTAGTATTAGCGGGAGTAGGGATGAGCAGTTCTTC	CSASISGSRDEQFF
15	NA	NA	TRBV28	TRBJ2-5	TGTGCCAGCAGTTTTCTCCTAGCGAACCAAGAGACCCAGTACTTC	CASSFLLANQETQYF
15	NA	NA	TRBV18	TRBJ1-5	TGTGCCAGCTCACCCATGGACAAGGATGTTCAGCCCCAGCATTTT	CASSPMDKDVQPQHF
13	NA	NA	TRBV4-1	TRBJ2-2	TGCGCCAGCGGGCTAGTGGGGACCGGGGAGCTGTTTTTT	CASGLVGTGELFF
15	NA	medium-sized	TRBV19	TRBJ1-5	TGTGCCAGTAGTATTATAGACGGGGCAAATCAGCCCCAGCATTTT	CASSIIDGANQPQHF
16	NA	few	TRBV19	TRBJ1-6	TGTGCCAGTAGTCACCCGGGACGCATGGGAGATTCACCCCTCCACTTT	CASSHPGRMGDSPLHF
16	NA	NA	TRBV7-5	TRBJ1-2	TGTGTCAGAAGCTTATGGAGGAGGGGGGTTAACTATGGCTACACCTTC	CVRSLWRRGVNYGYTF
14	NA	NA	TRBV7-9	TRBJ1-3	TGTGCCAGCAGCCCCCGGTCGGTTAGAAACACCATATATTTT	CASSPRSVRNTIYF
15	NA	NA	TRBV6-5	TRBJ1-5	TGTGCCAGCAGTTACGGAGTGAAGAGCAATCAGCCCCAGCATTTT	CASSYGVKSNQPQHF
14	TRBD1	NA	TRBV4-3	TRBJ2-7	TGCGCCAGCAGCCAGTACAGGGGGTCCTACGAGCAGTACTTC	CASSQYRGSYEQYF
15	NA	NA	TRBV4-3	TRBJ1-5	TGCGCCAGCAGCCAAGAGGGCAGGCCCAATCAGCCCCAGCATTTT	CASSQEGRPNQPQHF
14	NA	NA	TRBV7-8	TRBJ1-2	TGTGCCAGCAGCGATGGAAGGACTAACTATGGCTACACCTTC	CASSDGRTNYGYTF
14	TRBD1	NA	TRBV10-3	TRBJ1-1	TGTGCCATCAGTGAGGGCAGGGGGCCGACTGAAGCTTTCTTT	CAISEGRGPTEAFF
17	NA	NA	TRBV4-3	TRBJ2-2	TGCGCCAGCAGCCAAGATTTACGGAAAAGGAACACCGGGGAGCTGTTTTTT	CASSQDLRKRNTGELFF
14	NA	NA	TRBV2	TRBJ1-5	TGTGCCAGCAGCGCAGTAAGGGGCAATCAGCCCCAGCATTTT	CASSAVRGNQPQHF
13	NA	NA	TRBV27	TRBJ1-5	TGTGCCAGCAGTCGGGGGGTCGGTCAGCCCCAGCATTTT	CASSRGVGQPQHF
16	NA	few	TRBV28	TRBJ1-1	TGTGCCAGCAGTTTAGGGGAGGAGGAACCGAACACTGAAGCTTTCTTT	CASSLGEEEPNTEAFF
15	NA	once	TRBV4-3	TRBJ1-2	TGCGCCAGCAGCCAAGACCCCGTGGCGGAGTATGGCTACACCTTC	CASSQDPVAEYGYTF
15	TRBD2	NA	TRBV5-1	TRBJ2-3	TGCGCCAGCAGCTTGGACGGGGGGACCACAGATACGCAGTATTTT	CASSLDGGTTDTQYF
14	NA	NA	TRBV6-2/TRBV6-3	TRBJ1-5	TGTGCCAGCAGCCAGAGACAGAGCAATCAGCCCCAGCATTTT	CASSQRQSNQPQHF
15	TRBD1	once	TRBV4-3	TRBJ2-3	TGCGCCAGCAGCCAAGAACGGACAGGTCATGATACGCAGTATTTT	CASSQERTGHDTQYF
15	NA	NA	TRBV18	TRBJ1-3	TGTGCCAGCTCACTAAAACAGGGATTTGCAAACACCATATATTTT	CASSLKQGFANTIYF
18	TRBD2	NA	TRBV6-4	TRBJ2-1	TGTGCCAGCAGTGACTGGCCTAGCGGGAGCCTTGGGGTTAATGAGCAGTTCTTC	CASSDWPSGSLGVNEQFF
14	TRBD2	NA	TRBV28	TRBJ2-7	TGTGCCAGCACTCTGGCGGGAGTCAGCTACGAGCAGTACTTC	CASTLAGVSYEQYF
14	NA	NA	TRBV6-6	TRBJ1-5	TGTGCCAGCACTGCCAATAGGTTCAGTCAGCCCCAGCATTTT	CASTANRFSQPQHF
12	NA	NA	TRBV28	TRBJ1-5	TGTGCCAGCAGCAGGGCCGATCAGCCCCAGCATTTT	CASSRADQPQHF
13	TRBD2	NA	TRBV2	TRBJ2-3	TGTGCCAGCTCGGGGGGAAGGGGAGATACGCAGTATTTT	CASSGGRGDTQYF
16	NA	NA	TRBV28	TRBJ2-1	TGTGCCAGCAGCCTTCTAACGGGGGGCCGGAACAATGAGCAGTTCTTC	CASSLLTGGRNNEQFF
15	TRBD1	NA	TRBV7-2	TRBJ1-4	TGTGCCAGCAGCTTAGGTCACAGGGGGGGTGAAAAACTGTTTTTT	CASSLGHRGGEKLFF
15	TRBD2	NA	TRBV29-1	TRBJ2-3	TGCAGCGTTGCAGGGACTAGCGGAGGCACAGATACGCAGTATTTT	CSVAGTSGGTDTQYF
14	TRBD2	NA	TRBV24-1	TRBJ2-7	TGTGCCACCAGTGGTAGCGGGAACTCCTACGAGCAGTACTTC	CATSGSGNSYEQYF
16	NA	NA	TRBV18	TRBJ2-1	TGTGCCAGCTCACTTGATGAGAAAGCATTCCACAATGAGCAGTTCTTC	CASSLDEKAFHNEQFF